This TCR beta chain emerged from a study of neurological immune-mediated disorders. TCRdb fed the 5' RACE reads into MiXCR, producing one record per CDR3 protein. The data contain 30,000 to 45,000 distinct CDR3 sequences, roughly 12% of them seen just once; the ten biggest clones take up approximately 4.1%. V gave up 2 bases and J gave up 4 bases, with 14 bases separating them. CDR1 and CDR2 from the germline V gene are ENHRY and SYGVKD. The CDR3 is 15 amino acids. By frequency in the sample, this clonotype is medium-sized. The V and J genes are TRBV10-3 and TRBJ1-2; D not resolved. The specimen was CD4+ T cells from blood. This sequence originates from a woman in her twenties or thirties with HTLV-1-associated myelopathy (HAM/TSP). This chain's CDR3 is CAISERETGSYGYTF. The DNA of the CDR3 is TGTGCCATCAGTGAGAGGGAGACCGGGTCCTATGGCTACACCTTC.